The 5 T cell receptor beta chains given below trace back to one sample, sequenced in a study of blood T cells in healthy people across ages (dated by TCRdb to about 2015). Receptor amplification or capture employed 5' RACE. Sequenced on an Illumina HiSeq 2500. A second PCR of about 6 to 12 cycles was run with a J-beta primer mix and a sample-barcoded 5' primer. The raw public reads went through TCRdb reprocessing: fastp at Q25, MiXCR clone calling, in-frame beta chains kept. Entries are consolidated by CDR3 protein sequence, retaining the most common genes and DNA. Within this sample are 1.5 million to 2 million distinct CDR3 sequences, with around 50% of them counted one time only. In total, the top ten clones hold around 2.1% of the sample. Sequenced material: blood. The origin of the receptors is a woman in her forties in good health.

The V call is TRBV13, the J call TRBJ1-2, with TRBD1 matching 10 bases. The V segment lost 7 bases and the J segment 3 bases; nucleotides outside the gene matches: 5. The CDR3 loop spans 14 amino acids. Germline V gene lookup returns CDR1 PRHDT and CDR2 FYEKMQ (reference sequence). CDR3 in amino acids: CASNRQGAHYGYTF. The CDR3 coding sequence is TGTGCCAGCAACAGACAGGGGGCGCACTATGGCTACACCTTC. The whole variable domain, filled in from reference TRBV13 and TRBJ1-2, reads AAGVIQSPRHLIKEKRETATLKCYPIPRHDTVYWYQQGPGQDPQFLISFYEKMQSDKGSIPDRFSAQQFSDYHSELNMSSLELGDSALYFCASNRQGAHYGYTFGSGTRLTVV.

The chain carries TRBV20-1 and TRBJ2-7; D possibly corresponds to TRBD1 (6 bases). V gave up 2 bases and J gave up 1 base, with 15 bases separating them. The CDR3 has 15 amino acids. Germline V gene data show CDR1 as DFQATT and CDR2 as SNEGSKA (reference sequence). In nucleotides, the CDR3 is TGCAGTGCTAGAACGCCATCAACAGGGTCCTACGAGCAGTACTTC. It translates to CSARTPSTGSYEQYF.

A remark on this clonotype: A read error may account for a junction end that differs from germline. The chain employs TRBV28 and TRBJ1-2; D gene unclear. The CDR3 contains 15 residues. The germline V gene has CDR1 MDHEN and CDR2 SYDVKM. This chain's CDR3 is CASSEYDGSAYGYTF. The CDR3 bases are TGCGCCAGCAGTGAATACGACGGATCCGCCTATGGCTACACCTTC.

The J gene is TRBJ1-5, the V gene TRBV28; D might be TRBD1 (6 bases). The CDR3 is 14 amino acids. Germline V gives CDR1 MDHEN, CDR2 SYDVKM. The V end lost 8 bases, the J end lost 2 bases, and 13 bases lay between the germline ends. This CDR3 reads CASEGGGGNQPQHF. The DNA for the CDR3 is TGTGCCAGCGAAGGGGGAGGGGGCAATCAGCCCCAGCATTTT.

J is TRBJ1-1 and V is TRBV7-9; tentatively, D is TRBD1 (6 bases). Per the germline V gene, CDR1 is SEHNR and CDR2 is FQNEAQ (reference sequence). There are 14 residues in the CDR3. Between the trimmed V and J ends, which lost 5 bases and 8 bases, there was a span of 18 bases. The CDR3 loop is CASSPEWTDSEAFF. CDR3 coding DNA: TGTGCCAGCAGCCCCGAGTGGACAGATAGCGAAGCTTTCTTT.